This T cell receptor (beta chain) was sequenced during a study of blood T cell repertoires in COVID-19. Authors' processing steps: Amplifying reference gene primers gave estimates of nucleated cell counts. Generated by immunoSEQ multiplex PCR, the TCRdb table keeps only in-frame clones and is missing some. That table is the source of V, J and clone size, and D and trimming were worked out from the DNA. In the table there are 150,000 to 200,000 clones, about 80% of which are singletons. V lost 1 base and J lost 4; bases outside the gene matches: 7. Germline loops: CDR1 SNHLY, CDR2 FYNNEI. The CDR3 has 15 amino acids.

The V and J genes are TRBV2 and TRBJ2-7, with 7 bases that match TRBD2. This TCR came from a human donor with acute or convalescent COVID-19. The donor label of this sample is uncertain. Sequenced input: peripheral blood. The CDR3 DNA reads as TGTGCCAGCAGTGAAGGTGGTCTAGCGGAGTACGAGCAGTACTTC. This gives the protein CASSEGGLAEYEQYF.